The entry below describes one TCR beta chain. Its antigen remains unknown. The assay was immunoSEQ multiplex PCR, and TCRdb's table has in-frame clones only and misses some. Of about 140,000 clones listed, roughly 90% are singletons. The data originate from a study of cytotoxic CD8 clonotypes in ibrutinib-treated CLL. General study points: Pretreatment clonality was elevated relative to age-matched healthy donors and paralleled circulating CD8+ T-cell counts. The study sampled sustained-remission and progressing patients at different times.

With V trimmed by 2 bases and J by 7 bases, 8 bases remained unmatched. Looked up from germline, CDR1 is KGHSH and CDR2 is LQKENI. The CDR3 is 15 residues long. The sequence was obtained from a human donor with chronic lymphocytic leukemia. This rearrangement joins TRBV18 to TRBJ2-1; 7 bases fit TRBD2. The starting material was PBMCs, obtained after 12 months of ibrutinib treatment. CDR3 loop: CASSPRASGGNEQFF. The CDR3 nucleotides are TGTGCCAGCTCACCAAGGGCTAGCGGTGGGAATGAGCAGTTCTTC. Looking up the rest from reference TRBV18 and TRBJ2-1 gives the full variable domain: NAGVMQNPRHLVRRRGQEARLRCSPMKGHSHVYWYRQLPEEGLKFMVYLQKENIIDESGMPKERFSAEFPKEGPSILRIQQVVRGDSAAYFCASSPRASGGNEQFFGPGTRLTVL.